The subject of this entry is one T cell receptor (beta chain). Assay: immunoSEQ multiplex PCR; the TCRdb copy retains only in-frame clones and omits some. The profile shows 2 million to 2.5 million clones, about nine tenths of them singletons. The data were taken from a study of shared clonotypes between healthy human individuals. Trimming removed 5 bases from V and 2 bases from J, with 10 bases in between. CDR1 SEHNR and CDR2 FQNEAQ come from the germline V gene (reference sequence). The CDR3 length is 14 residues. Input material: naive CD4+ T cells from PBMCs. The subset: CD45RA+ positively selected. The sequence derives from a man younger than 35 in good health. Some clones in this sample may be carry-over from other donors' samples. V usage is TRBV7-9 and J usage is TRBJ1-3; D call uncertain. The CDR3 sequence is CASSITSPGNTIYF. As DNA, the CDR3 is TGTGCCAGCAGCATCACCTCCCCTGGAAACACCATATATTTT.